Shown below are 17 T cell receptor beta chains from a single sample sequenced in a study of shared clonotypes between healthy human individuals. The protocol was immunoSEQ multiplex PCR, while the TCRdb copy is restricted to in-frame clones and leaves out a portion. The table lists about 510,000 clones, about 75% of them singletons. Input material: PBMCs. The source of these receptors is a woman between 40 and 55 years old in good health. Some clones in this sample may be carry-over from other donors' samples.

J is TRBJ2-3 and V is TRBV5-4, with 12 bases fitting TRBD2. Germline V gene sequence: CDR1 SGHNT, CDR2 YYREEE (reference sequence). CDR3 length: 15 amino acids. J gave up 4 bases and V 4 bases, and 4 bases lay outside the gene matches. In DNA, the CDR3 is TGTGCCAGCAGCGAACTAGCGGGAGGAGCAGATACGCAGTATTTT. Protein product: CASSELAGGADTQYF.

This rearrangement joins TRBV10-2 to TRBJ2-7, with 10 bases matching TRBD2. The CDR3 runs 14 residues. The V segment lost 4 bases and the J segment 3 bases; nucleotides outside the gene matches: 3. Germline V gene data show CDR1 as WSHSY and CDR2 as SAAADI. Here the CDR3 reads CASSVTSGNYEQYF. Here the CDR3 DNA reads TGCGCCAGCAGTGTAACTAGCGGGAACTACGAGCAGTACTTC.

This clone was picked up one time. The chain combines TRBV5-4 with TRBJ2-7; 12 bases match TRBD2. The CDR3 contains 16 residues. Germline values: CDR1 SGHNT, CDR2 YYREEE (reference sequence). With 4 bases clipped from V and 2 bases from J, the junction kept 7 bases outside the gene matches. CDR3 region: CASSRGTSGRTYEQYF. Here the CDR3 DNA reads TGTGCCAGCAGCCGGGGGACTAGCGGGCGGACCTACGAGCAGTACTTC. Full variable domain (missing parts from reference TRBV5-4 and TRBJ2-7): ETGVTQSPTHLIKTRGQQVTLRCSSQSGHNTVSWYQQALGQGPQFIFQYYREEENGRGNFPPRFSGLQFPNYSSELNVNALELDDSALYLCASSRGTSGRTYEQYFGPGTRLTVT.

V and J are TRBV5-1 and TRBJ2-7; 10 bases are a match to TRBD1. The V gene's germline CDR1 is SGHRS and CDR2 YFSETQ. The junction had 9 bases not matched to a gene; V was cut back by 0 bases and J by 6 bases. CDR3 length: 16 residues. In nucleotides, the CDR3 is TGCGCCAGCAGCTTGGCGGGGACAGGGGTATACGGCGAGCAGTACTTC. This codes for CASSLAGTGVYGEQYF.

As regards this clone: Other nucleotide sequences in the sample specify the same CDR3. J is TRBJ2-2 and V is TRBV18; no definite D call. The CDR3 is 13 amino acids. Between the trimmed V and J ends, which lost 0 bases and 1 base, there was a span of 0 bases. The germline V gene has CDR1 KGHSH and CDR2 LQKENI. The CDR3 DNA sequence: TGTGCCAGCTCACCACCGAACACCGGGGAGCTGTTTTTT. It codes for CASSPPNTGELFF.

CDR3 nucleotides: TGTGCCAGCAGCCAAGAACGGGGACGGAACACTGAAGCTTTCTTT. Its translation is CASSQERGRNTEAFF. The gene calls are TRBV4-2 and TRBJ1-1; D perhaps matches TRBD1 (5 bases). Per the germline V gene, CDR1 is LGHNA and CDR2 is YNFKEQ. V was trimmed by 0 bases and J by 1 base, leaving 9 bases between them. This CDR3 has 15 residues.

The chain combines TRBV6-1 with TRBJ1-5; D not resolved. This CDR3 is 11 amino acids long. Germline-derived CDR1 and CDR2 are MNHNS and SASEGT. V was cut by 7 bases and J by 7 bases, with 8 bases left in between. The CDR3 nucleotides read TGTGCCAGCAACGACAACCAGCCCCAGCATTTT. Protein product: CASNDNQPQHF.

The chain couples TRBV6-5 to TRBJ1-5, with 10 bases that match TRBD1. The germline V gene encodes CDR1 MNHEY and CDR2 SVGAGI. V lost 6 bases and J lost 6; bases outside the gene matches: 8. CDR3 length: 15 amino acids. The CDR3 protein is CASSPGTGVGQPQHF. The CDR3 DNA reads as TGTGCCAGCAGCCCCGGGACAGGGGTCGGTCAGCCCCAGCATTTT.

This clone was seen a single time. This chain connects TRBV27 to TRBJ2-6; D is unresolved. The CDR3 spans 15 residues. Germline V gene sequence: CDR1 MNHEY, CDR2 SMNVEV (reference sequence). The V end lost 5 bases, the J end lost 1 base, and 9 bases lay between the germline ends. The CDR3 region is CASSNRASGANVLTF. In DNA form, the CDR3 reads TGTGCCAGCAGTAACCGGGCATCTGGGGCCAACGTCCTGACTTTC.

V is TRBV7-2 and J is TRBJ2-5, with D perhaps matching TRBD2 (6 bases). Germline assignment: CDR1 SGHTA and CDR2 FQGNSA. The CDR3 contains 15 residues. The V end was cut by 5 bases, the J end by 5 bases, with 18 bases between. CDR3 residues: CASSPKGLDSETQYF. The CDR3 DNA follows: TGTGCCAGCAGCCCTAAGGGACTCGACTCGGAGACCCAGTACTTC.

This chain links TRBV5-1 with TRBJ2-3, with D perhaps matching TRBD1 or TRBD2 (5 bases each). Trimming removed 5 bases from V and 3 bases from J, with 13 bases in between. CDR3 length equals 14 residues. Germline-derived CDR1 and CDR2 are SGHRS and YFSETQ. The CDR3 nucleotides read TGCGCCAGCAGGCCCCCCGGGGCTACAGATACGCAGTATTTT. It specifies CASRPPGATDTQYF.

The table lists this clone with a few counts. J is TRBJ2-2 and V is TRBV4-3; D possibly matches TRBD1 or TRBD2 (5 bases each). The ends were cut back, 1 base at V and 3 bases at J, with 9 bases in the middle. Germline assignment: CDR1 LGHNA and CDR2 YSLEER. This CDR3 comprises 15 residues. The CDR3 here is CASSQVMGDTGELFF. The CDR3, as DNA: TGCGCCAGCAGCCAAGTTATGGGGGACACCGGGGAGCTGTTTTTT.

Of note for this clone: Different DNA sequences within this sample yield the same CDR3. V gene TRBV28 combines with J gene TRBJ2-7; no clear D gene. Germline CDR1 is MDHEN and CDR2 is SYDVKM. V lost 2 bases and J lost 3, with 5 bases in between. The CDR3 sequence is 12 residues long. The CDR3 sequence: CASSLAGYEQYF. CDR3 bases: TGTGCCAGCAGTTTAGCCGGCTACGAGCAGTACTTC.

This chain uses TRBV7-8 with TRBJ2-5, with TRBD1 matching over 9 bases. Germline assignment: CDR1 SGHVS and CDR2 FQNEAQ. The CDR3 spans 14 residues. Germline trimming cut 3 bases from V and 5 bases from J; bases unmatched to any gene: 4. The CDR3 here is CASSFGDRVETQYF. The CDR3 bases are TGTGCCAGCAGCTTCGGGGACAGGGTCGAGACCCAGTACTTC.

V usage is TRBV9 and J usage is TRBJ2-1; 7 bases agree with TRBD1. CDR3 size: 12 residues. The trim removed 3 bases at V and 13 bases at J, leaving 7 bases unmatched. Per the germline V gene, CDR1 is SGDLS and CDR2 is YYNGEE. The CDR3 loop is CASSADWTGQFF. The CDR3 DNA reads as TGTGCCAGCAGCGCGGATTGGACAGGACAGTTCTTC. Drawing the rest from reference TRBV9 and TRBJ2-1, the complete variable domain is DSGVTQTPKHLITATGQRVTLRCSPRSGDLSVYWYQQSLDQGLQFLIQYYNGEERAKGNILERFSAQQFPDLHSELNLSSLELGDSALYFCASSADWTGQFFGPGTRLTVL.

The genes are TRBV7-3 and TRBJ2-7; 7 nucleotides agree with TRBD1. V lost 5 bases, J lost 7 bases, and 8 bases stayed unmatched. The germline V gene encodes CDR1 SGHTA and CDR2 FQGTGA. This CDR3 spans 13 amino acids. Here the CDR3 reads CASSPHDRAEQYF. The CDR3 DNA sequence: TGTGCCAGCAGCCCCCACGACAGGGCGGAGCAGTACTTC.

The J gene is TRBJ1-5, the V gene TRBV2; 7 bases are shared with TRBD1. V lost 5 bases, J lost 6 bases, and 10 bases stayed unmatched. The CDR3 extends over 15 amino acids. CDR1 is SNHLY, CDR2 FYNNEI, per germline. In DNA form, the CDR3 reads TGTGCCAGCAGTCCTACCGACAGGGTAATTCAGCCCCAGCATTTT. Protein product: CASSPTDRVIQPQHF.